This T cell receptor (beta chain) was recovered during a study of T cell repertoires in cytomegalovirus infection. Study details: Public TCR beta signatures provided an indication of both CMV infection and a matching HLA type. Study results and limitations: HLA-C-restricted, CMV-specific TCR beta clonotypes were dominant ex vivo. Identification of carriers of CMV plus the relevant HLA was achieved through cumulative public TCR beta family frequency.

Points on this clonotype: The antigen is not known.

Each CDR3 protein gets one entry after TCRdb re-called the reads with MiXCR. This sample has about 260,000 distinct CDR3 sequences, with 12% to 15% found just once. The CDR3 extends over 12 amino acids. The J segment lost 5 bases and the V segment lost 7 bases, leaving 5 bases of the junction unmatched. Germline CDR1 and CDR2: SQVTM and ANQGSEA. The source material was PBMCs. This TCR was sampled from a human donor in good health (CMV status not recorded). Some clones in this sample may be carry-over from other donors' samples. V gene TRBV29-1 combines with J gene TRBJ2-5; 9 nucleotides match TRBD1. CDR3 DNA sequence: TGCAGCGGAGACAGGGGGTCGGAGACCCAGTACTTC. Translating gives CSGDRGSETQYF. Filled out from reference TRBV29-1 and TRBJ2-5, the complete variable domain reads SAVISQKPSRDICQRGTSLTIQCQVDSQVTMMFWYRQQPGQSLTLIATANQGSEATYESGFVIDKFPISRPNLTFSTLTVSNMSPEDSSIYLCSGDRGSETQYFGPGTRLLVL.